A selection of T cell receptor beta chains follows, all from one sample in a study of regulatory T cells in long-lasting Graves disease. TCRdb re-derived calls from the multiplex PCR reads in MiXCR, one entry per CDR3 protein. The sample lists fewer than 500,000 distinct CDR3 sequences, about 17% occurring once. This sample also appeared in a second study, on T cells in Graves' hyperthyroidism and ophthalmopathy.

Here the sequenced sample was peripheral blood mononuclear cells (PBMCs), taken at new diagnosis, from a patient treated with antithyroid drugs. Receptors were obtained from a man aged 40-49 years with Graves disease. CDR3s include the opening cysteine and the closing phenylalanine or tryptophan. The D gene is left open where the match is weak. Not all rows give a size; the values are once, few, many and, for expanded clones, a class.

abundance: many; v_gene: TRBV28; d_gene: TRBD1; j_gene: TRBJ2-1; CDR3aa: CASSSGTGSQFF; CDR3nt: TGTGCCAGCAGTTCCGGGACAGGGTCGCAGTTCTTC
abundance: many; v_gene: TRBV28; d_gene: NA; j_gene: TRBJ2-2; CDR3aa: CASSFLASGNRGGTGELFF; CDR3nt: TGTGCCAGCAGTTTTCTGGCTAGCGGAAACAGGGGTGGGACCGGGGAGCTGTTTTTT
abundance: NA; v_gene: TRBV12-5; d_gene: NA; j_gene: TRBJ2-7; CDR3aa: CASGFPGRAPEQYF; CDR3nt: TGTGCTAGTGGTTTTCCGGGCCGGGCTCCCGAGCAGTACTTC
abundance: NA; v_gene: TRBV5-1; d_gene: TRBD1; j_gene: TRBJ2-5; CDR3aa: CASSSVGGGETQYF; CDR3nt: TGCGCCAGCAGCTCGGTAGGGGGCGGCGAGACCCAGTACTTC
abundance: NA; v_gene: TRBV29-1; d_gene: NA; j_gene: TRBJ1-2; CDR3aa: CSVVVPLNYGYTF; CDR3nt: TGCAGCGTTGTAGTCCCATTGAACTATGGCTACACCTTC
abundance: many; v_gene: TRBV3-1; d_gene: NA; j_gene: TRBJ2-3; CDR3aa: CASSQDGFTDTQYF; CDR3nt: TGTGCCAGCAGTCAAGACGGATTCACAGATACGCAGTATTTT
abundance: many; v_gene: TRBV12-3/TRBV12-4; d_gene: TRBD2; j_gene: TRBJ2-7; CDR3aa: CASRPSGSPSWGQYF; CDR3nt: TGTGCCAGCAGGCCTAGCGGGAGCCCCTCGTGGGGGCAGTACTTC
abundance: few; v_gene: TRBV6-1; d_gene: NA; j_gene: TRBJ2-7; CDR3aa: CASSPQVGAFSYEQYF; CDR3nt: TGTGCCAGCAGTCCCCAGGTAGGGGCTTTCAGCTACGAGCAGTACTTC
abundance: NA; v_gene: TRBV5-1; d_gene: NA; j_gene: TRBJ2-5; CDR3aa: CASSLAGNLGGAETQYF; CDR3nt: TGCGCCAGCAGCTTGGCCGGCAACTTAGGGGGGGCAGAGACCCAGTACTTC
abundance: NA; v_gene: TRBV10-3; d_gene: TRBD2; j_gene: TRBJ2-7; CDR3aa: CAITASGSYEQYF; CDR3nt: TGTGCCATCACGGCTAGCGGGAGCTACGAGCAGTACTTC
abundance: NA; v_gene: TRBV28; d_gene: NA; j_gene: TRBJ2-7; CDR3aa: CASTLGYEQYF; CDR3nt: TGTGCCAGCACCCTCGGGTACGAGCAGTACTTC
abundance: once; v_gene: TRBV2; d_gene: TRBD1; j_gene: TRBJ2-1; CDR3aa: CASSELRDRLEEQFF; CDR3nt: TGTGCCAGCAGTGAACTCCGGGACAGGCTTGAGGAGCAGTTCTTC
abundance: many; v_gene: TRBV29-1; d_gene: TRBD1; j_gene: TRBJ2-7; CDR3aa: CSVAAGTGGDEQYF; CDR3nt: TGCAGCGTTGCGGCCGGGACAGGGGGCGACGAGCAGTACTTC
abundance: NA; v_gene: TRBV12-3/TRBV12-4; d_gene: TRBD1; j_gene: TRBJ2-7; CDR3aa: CASSAGLWDRGAYEQYF; CDR3nt: TGTGCCAGCAGTGCAGGATTGTGGGACAGGGGGGCCTACGAGCAGTACTTC
abundance: few; v_gene: TRBV7-9; d_gene: NA; j_gene: TRBJ2-1; CDR3aa: CASSRDRNNEQFF; CDR3nt: TGTGCCAGCAGCCGCGACAGAAACAATGAGCAGTTCTTC
abundance: NA; v_gene: TRBV7-9; d_gene: NA; j_gene: TRBJ2-3; CDR3aa: CATTHGADTQYF; CDR3nt: TGTGCCACCACCCACGGGGCAGATACGCAGTATTTT
abundance: many; v_gene: TRBV7-3; d_gene: TRBD2; j_gene: TRBJ2-3; CDR3aa: CASSLRTSGSTDTQYF; CDR3nt: TGTGCCAGCAGCTTACGGACTAGCGGGAGCACAGATACGCAGTATTTT
abundance: NA; v_gene: TRBV6-1; d_gene: TRBD2; j_gene: TRBJ2-1; CDR3aa: CASKLAGGYYNEQFF; CDR3nt: TGTGCCAGCAAACTAGCGGGGGGGTACTACAATGAGCAGTTCTTC
abundance: NA; v_gene: TRBV10-1; d_gene: TRBD1; j_gene: TRBJ2-5; CDR3aa: CASSRDRGRPEETQYF; CDR3nt: TGCGCCAGCAGCCGGGACAGGGGGCGGCCGGAGGAGACCCAGTACTTC
abundance: NA; v_gene: TRBV4-1; d_gene: TRBD1; j_gene: TRBJ1-1; CDR3aa: CASSPNLGTGGEAFF; CDR3nt: TGCGCCAGCAGCCCCAATTTAGGGACAGGAGGTGAAGCTTTCTTT
abundance: many; v_gene: TRBV30; d_gene: TRBD1; j_gene: TRBJ1-5; CDR3aa: CAWGRQGGQPQHF; CDR3nt: TGTGCCTGGGGGCGACAGGGCGGGCAGCCCCAGCATTTT
abundance: few; v_gene: TRBV12-3/TRBV12-4; d_gene: TRBD2; j_gene: TRBJ2-2; CDR3aa: CASYPGGTGELFF; CDR3nt: TGTGCCAGCTACCCGGGGGGCACCGGGGAGCTGTTTTTT
abundance: many; v_gene: TRBV28; d_gene: NA; j_gene: TRBJ2-7; CDR3aa: CASSSLTYEQYF; CDR3nt: TGTGCCAGCAGTTCCTTAACCTACGAGCAGTACTTC
abundance: NA; v_gene: TRBV12-3/TRBV12-4; d_gene: TRBD1; j_gene: TRBJ2-5; CDR3aa: CASSLFGTEQETQYF; CDR3nt: TGTGCCAGCAGCCTATTCGGGACAGAGCAAGAGACCCAGTACTTC
abundance: few; v_gene: TRBV9; d_gene: NA; j_gene: TRBJ1-5; CDR3aa: CASSQRTGTSTDTQHF; CDR3nt: TGTGCCAGCAGCCAAAGAACGGGGACGTCCACAGATACGCAGCATTTT